The source of this T cell receptor beta chain is a study of graft-versus-host responses after intestinal transplantation. The overall study: Multivisceral, liver-intestinal, or isolated intestinal transplants were received by the recipients.

This table comes from immunoSEQ multiplex PCR, and its TCRdb copy is limited to in-frame clones, with some not included. The repertoire holds around 90,000 clones, with roughly 92% as singletons. Points from the study as a whole: Where graft-donor T cell macrochimerism was present, patients had high graft-versus-host to host-versus-graft clonal ratios in allografts. GvH clones were found in recipient marrow; some appeared first in ileum or blood. Researchers found peak circulating GvH clone levels linked to early post-transplant HvG declines.

The germline V gene has CDR1 MNHEY and CDR2 SMNVEV (reference sequence). This CDR3 is 13 amino acids long. Trimming took off 3 bases at V and 5 bases at J, with 10 bases between the two ends. About this clone itself: Its cognate antigen is unknown.

The material was unstimulated CD4+ T cells sorted from spleen or lymph node cells, obtained before intestinal transplant. The receptor's source is a human donor who received an intestinal transplant. The gene calls are TRBV27 and TRBJ1-1, with D tentatively TRBD1 (6 bases). This CDR3 reads CASSFTGRTEAFF. CDR3 nucleotide sequence: TGTGCCAGCAGTTTCACAGGGAGAACTGAAGCTTTCTTT.